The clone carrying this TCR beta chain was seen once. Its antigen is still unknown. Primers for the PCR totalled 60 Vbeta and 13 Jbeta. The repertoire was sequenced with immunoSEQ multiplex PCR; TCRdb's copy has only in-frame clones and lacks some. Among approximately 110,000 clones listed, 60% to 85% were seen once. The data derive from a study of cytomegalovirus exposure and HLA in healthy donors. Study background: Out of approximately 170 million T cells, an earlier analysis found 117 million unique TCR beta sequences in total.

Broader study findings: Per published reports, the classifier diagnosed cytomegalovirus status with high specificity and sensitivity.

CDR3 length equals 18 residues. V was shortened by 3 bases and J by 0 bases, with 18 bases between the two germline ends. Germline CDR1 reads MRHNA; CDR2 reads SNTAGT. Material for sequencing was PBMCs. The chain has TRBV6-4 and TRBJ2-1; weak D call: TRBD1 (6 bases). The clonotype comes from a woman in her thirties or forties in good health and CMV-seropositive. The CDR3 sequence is CASSEGGPTRRSYNEQFF. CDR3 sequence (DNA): TGTGCCAGCAGTGAAGGGGGACCGACGAGACGCTCCTACAATGAGCAGTTCTTC.